One and the same sample provided the 13 T cell receptor beta chains below, sequenced in a study of breast tumors, draining lymph nodes, adjacent tissues. Breast cancer patients provided tissue from their axillary draining lymph nodes. TCRdb re-derived calls from the multiplex PCR reads in MiXCR, one entry per CDR3 protein. The profile shows approximately 300,000 distinct CDR3 sequences, 30% to 35% of them singletons. The specimen sequenced was axillary lymph node tissue. These TCRs come from a female donor with breast cancer. Some clones in this sample may be carry-over from other donors' samples.

In the case of this clonotype: One junction end disagrees with the germline gene, perhaps due to a read error. The genes are TRBV9 and TRBJ2-6, with D possibly TRBD1 on 5 matching bases. CDR1 SGDLS and CDR2 YYNGEE come from the germline V gene. The CDR3 is made up of 19 amino acids. The CDR3 DNA sequence: TGTGCCAGCAGCGCCTCCAGGGTCCCCCCCTTCTCTGCGGCCAACGTCCTGACTTTC. Translating it yields CASSASRVPPFSAANVLTF. The full variable domain, completed using reference TRBV9 and TRBJ2-6, is DSGVTQTPKHLITATGQRVTLRCSPRSGDLSVYWYQQSLDQGLQFLIQYYNGEERAKGNILERFSAQQFPDLHSELNLSSLELGDSALYFCASSASRVPPFSAANVLTFGAGSRLTVL.

Concerning this clonotype itself: A much larger clone sits a single nucleotide away, making a read error possible. This chain joins TRBV14 and TRBJ2-2; TRBD2 might be the D (5 bases). The CDR3 runs 18 residues. Germline values: CDR1 SGHDN, CDR2 FVKESK. V gave up 4 bases and J gave up 6 bases, with 24 bases separating them. CDR3 in DNA: TGTGCCAGCAGCCGAGATCTCCCCGGGTTGCCCGGGGCCGGGGAGCTGTTTTTT. Protein product: CASSRDLPGLPGAGELFF.

The sample holds many counts of this clonotype. The V call is TRBV10-3, the J call TRBJ2-5, with TRBD2 identical over 11 bases. Per germline, CDR1 ENHRY and CDR2 SYGVKD. The V segment lost 3 bases and the J segment 1 base; nucleotides outside the gene matches: 4. The CDR3 loop spans 16 amino acids. CDR3 nucleotide sequence: TGTGCCATCAGTGACCACGGGACTAGCGGCCAAGAGACCCAGTACTTC. Its translation is CAISDHGTSGQETQYF.

This clonotype was observed a single time. It may be a read error: a sequence one base away is much more abundant. The chain recombines TRBV11-2 with TRBJ2-5; either TRBD1 or TRBD2 may fit D (5 bases each). This CDR3 has 16 amino acids. V lost 3 bases and J lost 2, with 16 bases in between. From germline, CDR1 is SGHAT and CDR2 FQNNGV. The CDR3 loop is CASSLAQGSGQETQYF. The CDR3, as DNA: TGTGCCAGCAGCTTGGCTCAGGGTTCGGGGCAAGAGACCCAGTACTTC.

As to this clonotype: A much larger clone sits a single nucleotide away, making a read error possible. The chain couples TRBV9 to TRBJ2-1, with 8 positions matching TRBD2. From germline, CDR1 is SGDLS and CDR2 YYNGEE. V shed 3 bases, J shed 5 bases, and the junction held 7 bases outside the gene matches. This CDR3 has 15 amino acids. CDR3 nucleotide sequence: TGTGCCAGCAGCGCCATCGGGACTAGAGACAATGAGCAGTTCTTC. Protein sequence: CASSAIGTRDNEQFF.

In this sample, this clonotype turned up many times. This sequence joins TRBV20-1 and TRBJ2-7, with 9 nucleotides matching TRBD1. V was pared by 3 bases and J by 0 bases, with 12 bases of the junction left unmatched. Per germline, CDR1 DFQATT and CDR2 SNEGSKA (reference sequence). This CDR3 has 17 amino acids. CDR3 in DNA: TGCAGTGCTAGTCGGGACAGGGTTGAGATTAGCTCCTACGAGCAGTACTTC. Translating it yields CSASRDRVEISSYEQYF.

The rearrangement joins TRBV20-1 to TRBJ2-2; D is possibly TRBD2 (5 bases). Germline V gives CDR1 DFQATT, CDR2 SNEGSKA (reference sequence). Trimming cost V 3 bases and J 4 bases, with 15 bases left between them. There are 15 residues in the CDR3. The DNA of the CDR3 is TGCAGTGCTAGTCCTAGCTATACGGGCACCGGGGAGCTGTTTTTT. Protein product: CSASPSYTGTGELFF.

Regarding this clonotype: Given a much more abundant clone one base away, this may be a read error. The V and J genes are TRBV20-1 and TRBJ2-1; weak D call: TRBD2 (6 bases). In germline, CDR1 is DFQATT, CDR2 SNEGSKA (reference sequence). The CDR3 runs 16 residues. V was cut by 0 bases and J by 7 bases, with 19 bases left in between. This CDR3 is CSARDPTSRSWNEQFF. CDR3 sequence (DNA): TGCAGTGCTAGAGATCCCACTAGCAGGAGTTGGAATGAGCAGTTCTTC.

This clonotype was counted many times. This rearrangement joins TRBV9 to TRBJ2-7, with 10 bases matching TRBD2. This CDR3 has 15 residues. The junction had 7 bases not matched to a gene; V was cut back by 0 bases and J by 7 bases. CDR1 is SGDLS, CDR2 YYNGEE, per germline. Written as DNA, the CDR3 is TGTGCCAGCAGCGTAGAGGCTAGCGGGAGTGGAGAGCAGTACTTC. Translated, it gives CASSVEASGSGEQYF.

V is TRBV4-2 and J is TRBJ2-5; 10 bases line up with TRBD2. The end of the DNA aligns better with TRBJ2-1, so the J call may be wrong. Germline V gene data show CDR1 as LGHNA and CDR2 as YNFKEQ. The CDR3 is made up of 14 amino acids. The DNA for the CDR3 is TGTGCCAGCAGCCAAGCAGCGGGAGGGTATGAGCAGTTCTTC. Translation gives CASSQAAGGYEQFF.

This clonotype came up a few times. The conserved phenylalanine or tryptophan is not found at the CDR3 terminus, so this likely reflects a read error. In DNA form, the CDR3 reads TGTGCCAGTAGTATAGTCCTCAGGGGCTCGTCCTACGAGCAGTACTCC. Amino acid sequence: CASSIVLRGSSYEQYS. The chain carries TRBV19 and TRBJ2-7, with a possible D match to TRBD1 (6 bases). CDR3 length: 16 residues. Trimming stripped 1 base from V and 1 base from J, with 14 bases between. The germline CDR1 and CDR2 sequences are LNHDA and SQIVND (reference sequence).

This clonotype was seen ten or more times. The rearrangement uses TRBV20-1 and TRBJ1-5, with D hard to call. The length of the CDR3 is 16 residues. Looked up from germline, CDR1 is DFQATT and CDR2 is SNEGSKA (reference sequence). Trimming took off 0 bases at V and 4 bases at J, with 16 bases between the two ends. The CDR3 loop is CSARDLGFRVNQPQHF. CDR3 coding DNA: TGCAGTGCTAGAGATCTGGGCTTCCGAGTTAATCAGCCCCAGCATTTT.

This clonotype was seen ten or more times. The chain recombines TRBV20-1 with TRBJ2-3; 9 bases map to TRBD1. The J segment lost 4 bases and the V segment lost 3 bases, leaving 8 bases of the junction unmatched. Germline CDR1 DFQATT, CDR2 SNEGSKA (reference sequence). The CDR3 spans 15 residues. DNA of the CDR3: TGCAGTGCTAGCTTAACAGGGGGCGCTTCAGATACGCAGTATTTT. Amino acid sequence: CSASLTGGASDTQYF.